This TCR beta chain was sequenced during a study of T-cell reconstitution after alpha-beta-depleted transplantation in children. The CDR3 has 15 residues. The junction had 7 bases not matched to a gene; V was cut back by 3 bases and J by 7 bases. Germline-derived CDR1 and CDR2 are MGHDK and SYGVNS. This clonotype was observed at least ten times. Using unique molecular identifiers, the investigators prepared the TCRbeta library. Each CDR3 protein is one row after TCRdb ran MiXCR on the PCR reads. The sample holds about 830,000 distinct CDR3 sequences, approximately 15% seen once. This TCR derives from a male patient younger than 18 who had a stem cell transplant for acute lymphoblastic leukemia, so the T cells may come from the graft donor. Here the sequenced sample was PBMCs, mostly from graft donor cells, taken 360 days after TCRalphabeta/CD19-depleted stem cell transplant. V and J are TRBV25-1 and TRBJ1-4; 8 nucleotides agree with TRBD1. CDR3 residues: CASSDPRTGSEKLFF. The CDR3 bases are TGTGCCAGCAGTGATCCCCGGACAGGGAGTGAAAAACTGTTTTTT.